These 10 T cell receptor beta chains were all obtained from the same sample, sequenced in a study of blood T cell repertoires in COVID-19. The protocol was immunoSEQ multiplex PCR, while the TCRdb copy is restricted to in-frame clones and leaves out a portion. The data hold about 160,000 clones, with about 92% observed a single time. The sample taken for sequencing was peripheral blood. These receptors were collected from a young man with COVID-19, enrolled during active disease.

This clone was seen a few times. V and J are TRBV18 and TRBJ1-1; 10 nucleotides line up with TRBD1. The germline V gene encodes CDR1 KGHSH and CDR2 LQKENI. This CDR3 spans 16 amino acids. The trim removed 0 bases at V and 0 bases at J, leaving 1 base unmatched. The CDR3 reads CASSPPGTGVNTEAFF. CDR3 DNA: TGTGCCAGCTCACCACCGGGGACAGGGGTGAACACTGAAGCTTTCTTT.

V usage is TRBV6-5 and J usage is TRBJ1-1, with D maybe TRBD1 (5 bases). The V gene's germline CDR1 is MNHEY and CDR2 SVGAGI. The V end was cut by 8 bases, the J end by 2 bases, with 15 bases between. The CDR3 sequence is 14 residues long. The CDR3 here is CASVLATANTEAFF. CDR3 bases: TGTGCCAGCGTCTTGGCGACAGCAAACACTGAAGCTTTCTTT.

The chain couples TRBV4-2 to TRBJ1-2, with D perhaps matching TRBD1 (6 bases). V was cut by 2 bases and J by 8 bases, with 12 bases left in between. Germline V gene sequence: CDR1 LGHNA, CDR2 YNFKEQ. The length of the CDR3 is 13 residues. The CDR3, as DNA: TGTGCCAGCAGCCAAAACAACAGGGACGGCTACACCTTC. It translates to CASSQNNRDGYTF.

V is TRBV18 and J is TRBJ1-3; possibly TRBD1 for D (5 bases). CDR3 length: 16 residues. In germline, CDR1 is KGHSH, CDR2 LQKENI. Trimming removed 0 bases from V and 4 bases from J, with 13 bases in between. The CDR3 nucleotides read TGTGCCAGCTCACCACCGAACCCATCAGGGGGAAACACCATATATTTT. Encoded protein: CASSPPNPSGGNTIYF.

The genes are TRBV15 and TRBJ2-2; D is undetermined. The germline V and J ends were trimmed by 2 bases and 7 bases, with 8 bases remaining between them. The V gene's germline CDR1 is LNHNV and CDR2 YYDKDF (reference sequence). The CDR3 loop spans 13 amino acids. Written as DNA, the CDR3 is TGTGCCACCAGCAGAATACAGAGCGGGGAGCTGTTTTTT. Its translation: CATSRIQSGELFF. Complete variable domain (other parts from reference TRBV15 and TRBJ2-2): DAMVIQNPRYQVTQFGKPVTLSCSQTLNHNVMYWYQQKSSQAPKLLFHYYDKDFNNEADTPDNFQSRRPNTSFCFLDIRSPGLGDTAMYLCATSRIQSGELFFGEGSRLTVL.

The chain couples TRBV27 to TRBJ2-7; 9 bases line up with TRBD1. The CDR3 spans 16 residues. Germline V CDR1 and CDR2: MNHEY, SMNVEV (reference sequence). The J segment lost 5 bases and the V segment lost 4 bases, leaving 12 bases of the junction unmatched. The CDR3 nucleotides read TGTGCCAGCAGTTGGGGGACAGGGAGTATCCCCGACGAGCAGTACTTC. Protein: CASSWGTGSIPDEQYF.

For the CDR3, the DNA is TGTGCCAGCAGTGTCACACCGGGTCCTAGCGCTACGCAGTATTTT. Amino acid sequence: CASSVTPGPSATQYF. The chain joins TRBV27 to TRBJ2-3, with D perhaps matching TRBD2 (6 bases). V lost 5 bases and J lost 8, with 20 bases in between. This CDR3 is 15 amino acids long. The germline V gene has CDR1 MNHEY and CDR2 SMNVEV (reference sequence).

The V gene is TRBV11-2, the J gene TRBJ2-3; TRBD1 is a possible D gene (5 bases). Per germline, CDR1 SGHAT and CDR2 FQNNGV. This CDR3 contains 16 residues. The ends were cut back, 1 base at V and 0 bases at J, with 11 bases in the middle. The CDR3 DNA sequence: TGTGCCAGCAGCTTAGGGGGCACAGTCAGCACAGATACGCAGTATTTT. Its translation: CASSLGGTVSTDTQYF.

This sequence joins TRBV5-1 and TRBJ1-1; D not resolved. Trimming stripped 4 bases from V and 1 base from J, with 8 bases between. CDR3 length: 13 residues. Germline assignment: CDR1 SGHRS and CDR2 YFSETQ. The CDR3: CASSPYKNTEAFF. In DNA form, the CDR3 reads TGCGCCAGCAGCCCGTACAAGAACACTGAAGCTTTCTTT.

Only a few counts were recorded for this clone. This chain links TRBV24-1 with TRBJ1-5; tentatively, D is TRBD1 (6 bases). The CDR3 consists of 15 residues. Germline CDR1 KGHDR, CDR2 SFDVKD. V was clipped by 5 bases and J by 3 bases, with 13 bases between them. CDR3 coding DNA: TGTGCCACCAGTGCCGGGGGGCGGGTCAATCAGCCCCAGCATTTT. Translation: CATSAGGRVNQPQHF.